Below are 21 T cell receptor beta chains sequenced from a single sample in a study of immune characteristics of hereditary and idiopathic chronic pancreatitis. Clones were read by immunoSEQ multiplex PCR, and TCRdb kept only the in-frame ones, dropping some. Of thousands of clones listed, about three quarters are singletons. Total pancreatectomy with islet autotransplantation was the source of the chronic pancreatitis pancreas tissue. The sample was pancreas tissue with idiopathic chronic pancreatitis. These receptors were collected from a human donor with chronic pancreatitis.

This clone has a handful of counts. The sample holds other DNA sequences that translate to the same CDR3. The rearrangement joins TRBV5-1 to TRBJ2-2; D gene uncertain. Germline CDR1 SGHRS, CDR2 YFSETQ. There are 12 residues in the CDR3. The V end was cut by 4 bases, the J end by 0 bases, with 1 base between. The CDR3 loop is CASSPNTGELFF. The CDR3 bases are TGCGCCAGCAGCCCGAACACCGGGGAGCTGTTTTTT.

V usage is TRBV9 and J usage is TRBJ1-5, with a tentative D call TRBD1 (5 bases). The V and J ends lost 0 bases and 2 bases respectively, with 12 bases between them. CDR1 and CDR2 (germline): SGDLS, YYNGEE. The CDR3 extends over 16 amino acids. CDR3 protein: CASSVGAGPGNQPQHF. For the CDR3, the DNA is TGTGCCAGCAGCGTAGGGGCAGGGCCGGGCAATCAGCCCCAGCATTTT.

The J gene is TRBJ1-2, the V gene TRBV6-2 or TRBV6-3, with D maybe TRBD1 (5 bases). Germline CDR1 reads MNHEY; CDR2 reads SVGEGT. Deletions cut 5 bases from V and 5 bases from J, with 15 bases between. This CDR3 comprises 14 residues. The CDR3 DNA follows: TGTGCCAGCAGTCCCTCGGGGGAACTTTATGGCTACACCTTC. Encoded protein: CASSPSGELYGYTF.

This chain uses TRBV27 with TRBJ2-7; 13 bases match TRBD2. The CDR3 has 15 residues. The ends lost 6 bases at V and 6 bases at J; junction bases unmatched: 8. CDR1 MNHEY and CDR2 SMNVEV come from the germline V gene (reference sequence). The CDR3 is CASRKLAGGPGEQYF. CDR3 coding DNA: TGTGCCAGCAGGAAACTAGCGGGGGGGCCGGGCGAGCAGTACTTC.

CDR3 sequence reads: CASSFLGIAGHNEQFF. CDR3 DNA sequence: TGTGCCAGCAGCTTCTTAGGAATAGCGGGCCACAATGAGCAGTTCTTC. The chain uses TRBV5-6 and TRBJ2-1; 7 nucleotides match TRBD2. The CDR3 runs to 16 residues. After removal of 2 bases from V and 5 bases from J, the junction contained 10 bases not matched to a gene. Germline-derived CDR1 and CDR2 are SGHDT and YYEEEE.

By share, this clone counts as hyperexpanded. The chain is built from TRBV28 and TRBJ1-2; possible D gene TRBD1, 6 bases. The CDR3 spans 13 residues. CDR1 is MDHEN, CDR2 SYDVKM, per germline. Trimming removed 8 bases from V and 6 bases from J, with 16 bases in between. The DNA for the CDR3 is TGTGCCAGCCAAATGGAGGGGGGGGATGGCTACACCTTC. This translates into CASQMEGGDGYTF.

The chain uses TRBV20-1 and TRBJ2-5; unclear D gene. Trimming removed 3 bases at V and 1 base at J, with 3 bases between. The CDR3 has 11 amino acids. Germline V lookup: CDR1 DFQATT, CDR2 SNEGSKA (reference sequence). CDR3 coding DNA: TGCAGTGCTAGCAGCCAAGAGACCCAGTACTTC. As protein: CSASSQETQYF.

The V gene is TRBV11-2, the J gene TRBJ2-5, with TRBD1 matching 12 bases. The J segment lost 4 bases and the V segment lost 5 bases, leaving 11 bases of the junction unmatched. CDR3 size: 17 residues. Germline CDR1 and CDR2: SGHAT and FQNNGV. CDR3 in amino acids: CASSPTGGQGAGETQYF. In DNA form, the CDR3 reads TGTGCCAGCAGCCCAACCGGGGGACAGGGGGCTGGAGAGACCCAGTACTTC.

This clone appeared a few times. V is TRBV27 and J is TRBJ1-5; a possible D gene is TRBD1 (5 bases). This CDR3 spans 14 amino acids. The germline CDR1 and CDR2 sequences are MNHEY and SMNVEV (reference sequence). Trimming shortened V by 4 bases and J by 7 bases, and 14 bases separated the two germline ends. In nucleotides, the CDR3 is TGTGCCAGCAGTTCTCAGGGCGACCAACAGCCCCAGCATTTT. It specifies CASSSQGDQQPQHF.

This clone appeared a single time. CDR3 DNA: TGTGCCAGCAGCTTTTTACAGGCGCCCTACAATGAGCAGTTCTTC. Amino acids: CASSFLQAPYNEQFF. The chain uses TRBV5-5 and TRBJ2-1; a weak D match, TRBD1 (5 bases). Germline CDR1 and CDR2: SGHKS and YYEKEE (reference sequence). The CDR3 sequence is 15 residues long. Trimming removed 2 bases at V and 2 bases at J, with 11 bases between. The complete variable domain, with remaining parts taken from reference TRBV5-5 and TRBJ2-1, reads DAGVTQSPTHLIKTRGQQVTLRCSPISGHKSVSWYQQVLGQGPQFIFQYYEKEERGRGNFPDRFSARQFPNYSSELNVNALLLGDSALYLCASSFLQAPYNEQFFGPGTRLTVL.

The rearrangement uses TRBV9 and TRBJ2-1; no reliable D call. The V end was cut by 0 bases, the J end by 0 bases, with 10 bases between. CDR1 SGDLS and CDR2 YYNGEE come from the germline V gene. The CDR3 covers 16 residues. The CDR3 bases are TGTGCCAGCAGCGTAGCCCGTGGCTTCTCCTACAATGAGCAGTTCTTC. Translated, it gives CASSVARGFSYNEQFF.

The rearrangement uses TRBV4-3 and TRBJ2-5; 9 bases fit TRBD2. CDR3 size: 16 residues. The trim removed 0 bases at V and 5 bases at J, leaving 7 bases unmatched. Germline lookup yields CDR1 LGHNA and CDR2 YSLEER. The CDR3 loop reads CASSQDYGGGAETQYF. The CDR3 DNA is TGCGCCAGCAGCCAAGATTATGGCGGGGGGGCCGAGACCCAGTACTTC.

This clone came up a few times. As DNA, the CDR3 is TGCGCCAGCAGCCTTAGCGGGGGGGCTAGCACAGATACGCAGTATTTT. Translating it yields CASSLSGGASTDTQYF. The chain uses TRBV4-1 and TRBJ2-3; 11 nucleotides align to TRBD2. The CDR3 covers 16 residues. Germline V gives CDR1 MGHRA, CDR2 YSYEKL. V was pared by 4 bases and J by 0 bases, with 3 bases of the junction left unmatched.

The rearrangement joins TRBV27 to TRBJ2-5; 7 nucleotides agree with TRBD1. The CDR3 is 16 amino acids. CDR1 is MNHEY and CDR2 is SMNVEV in the germline V gene (reference sequence). Trimming removed 6 bases from V and 3 bases from J; junction bases left unmatched: 13. DNA for the CDR3: TGTGCCAGCAGCCACCTCCCCAACAGGGGTGAAGAGACCCAGTACTTC. Amino acid sequence: CASSHLPNRGEETQYF.

This chain links TRBV7-2 with TRBJ1-4; 9 bases match TRBD1. With 5 bases clipped from V and 7 bases from J, the junction kept 8 bases outside the gene matches. Per germline, CDR1 SGHTA and CDR2 FQGNSA. This CDR3 contains 15 residues. The CDR3: CASSEQDRGGEKLFF. CDR3 sequence (DNA): TGTGCCAGCAGCGAACAGGACAGGGGTGGTGAAAAACTGTTTTTT.

V usage is TRBV27 and J usage is TRBJ2-5, with no clear D. Germline assignment: CDR1 MNHEY and CDR2 SMNVEV (reference sequence). Trimming cost V 0 bases and J 5 bases, with 10 bases left between them. The CDR3 consists of 14 residues. The DNA of the CDR3 is TGTGCCAGCAGTTTATCAAGGCCGGCTGAGACCCAGTACTTC. Amino acids: CASSLSRPAETQYF.

V gene TRBV6-1 combines with J gene TRBJ1-1; 9 bases map to TRBD1. Germline values: CDR1 MNHNS, CDR2 SASEGT. The CDR3 loop spans 15 amino acids. V lost 5 bases and J lost 3; bases outside the gene matches: 7. The CDR3 loop is CASSSFDRGDTEAFF. The CDR3 DNA reads TGTGCCAGCAGTTCTTTTGACAGGGGGGACACTGAAGCTTTCTTT.

V gene TRBV6-5 combines with J gene TRBJ2-3; TRBD1 might be the D (6 bases). This CDR3 contains 13 residues. CDR1 is MNHEY, CDR2 SVGAGI, per germline. V was cut by 6 bases and J by 7 bases, with 14 bases left in between. The DNA for the CDR3 is TGTGCCAGCAGGACAGGCGGCCGCCATACGCAGTATTTT. Its protein is CASRTGGRHTQYF.

The chain has TRBV7-2 and TRBJ2-3; D is undetermined. Germline assignment: CDR1 SGHTA and CDR2 FQGNSA. V was trimmed by 1 base and J by 3 bases, leaving 14 bases between them. The CDR3 covers 16 residues. CDR3 DNA: TGTGCCAGCAGCTTAGTCCTCGAAACAGAGACAGATACGCAGTATTTT. Translating gives CASSLVLETETDTQYF.

The CDR3 DNA is TGTGCCAGCAGCTTAGTGTCGGATTCCTACAATGAGCAGTTCTTC. Translated, it gives CASSLVSDSYNEQFF. V and J are TRBV7-2 and TRBJ2-1; D is unresolved. Germline lookup yields CDR1 SGHTA and CDR2 FQGNSA. Trimming pared 1 base from V and 1 base from J, leaving 8 bases between. This CDR3 is built from 15 residues.

The chain joins TRBV12-3 or TRBV12-4 to TRBJ2-5; possibly TRBD1 for D (5 bases). The V and J ends lost 7 bases and 3 bases respectively, with 9 bases between them. The CDR3 sequence is 12 residues long. The CDR3 is CASKTEEETQYF. The CDR3 DNA is TGTGCCAGCAAGACAGAGGAAGAGACCCAGTACTTC.